This T cell receptor (beta chain) was sequenced for a study of cytotoxic CD8 clonotypes in ibrutinib-treated CLL. Study findings and constraints: Contraction or stability on treatment was seen for public clonotypes, which were uncommon. Clonality rose at ibrutinib response, held steady in sustained remission, and fell toward baseline at progression.

A remark on this clone: Its matching antigen is unknown.

Using immunoSEQ multiplex PCR, the repertoire was profiled, and TCRdb retains in-frame clones only, with some absent. The top ten hold around 5.7% of the sample, which has over 65,000 clones, about 64% seen once. Source: PBMCs, taken after 12 months of ibrutinib treatment. The sequence was obtained from a human donor with chronic lymphocytic leukemia.

CDR3 loop: CASSRIYYEQYF. The CDR3 nucleotides are TGTGCCAGCAGCAGGATATACTACGAGCAGTACTTC. V usage is TRBV6-5 and J usage is TRBJ2-7; D gene unclear. CDR1 is MNHEY and CDR2 is SVGAGI in the germline V gene. V was clipped by 6 bases and J by 3 bases, with 9 bases between them. This CDR3 contains 12 residues.